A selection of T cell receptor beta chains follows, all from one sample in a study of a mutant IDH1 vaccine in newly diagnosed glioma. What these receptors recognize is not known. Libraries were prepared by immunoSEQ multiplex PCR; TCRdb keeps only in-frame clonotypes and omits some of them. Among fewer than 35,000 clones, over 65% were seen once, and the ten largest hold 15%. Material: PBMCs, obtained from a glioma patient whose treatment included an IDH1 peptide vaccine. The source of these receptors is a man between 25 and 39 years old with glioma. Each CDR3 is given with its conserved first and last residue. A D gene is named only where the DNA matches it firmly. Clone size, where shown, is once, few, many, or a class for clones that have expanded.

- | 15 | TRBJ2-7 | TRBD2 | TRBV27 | TGTGCCAGCAGTTTCAAACTAGCGGGCACTTACGAGCAGTACTTC | CASSFKLAGTYEQYF
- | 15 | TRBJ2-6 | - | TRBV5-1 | TGCGCCAGCAGCCCGTGGGACTCTGGGGCCAACGTCCTGACTTTC | CASSPWDSGANVLTF
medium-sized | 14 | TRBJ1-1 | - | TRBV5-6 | TGTGCCAGCGGGGGCTGGGGGGTGCACACTGAAGCTTTCTTT | CASGGWGVHTEAFF
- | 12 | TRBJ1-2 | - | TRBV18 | TGTGCCAGCTCACCGGACATCTATGGCTACACCTTC | CASSPDIYGYTF
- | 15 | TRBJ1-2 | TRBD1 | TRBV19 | TGTGCCAGTAGTCCCGGGACAGGGGGGTCATACGGCTACACCTTC | CASSPGTGGSYGYTF
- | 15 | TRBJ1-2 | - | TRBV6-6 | TGTGCCAGCTACGATTTTCGAGGGGTCAGCTATGGCTACACCTTC | CASYDFRGVSYGYTF
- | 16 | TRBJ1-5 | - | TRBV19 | TGTGCCAGTAGTATAGATACCGGACACGGCAATCAGCCCCAGCATTTT | CASSIDTGHGNQPQHF
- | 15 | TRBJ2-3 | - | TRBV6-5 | TGTGCCAGCAGAACAACGCGCAGAAGCACAGATACGCAGTATTTT | CASRTTRRSTDTQYF
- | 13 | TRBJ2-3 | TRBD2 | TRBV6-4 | TGTGCCAGCAGTGAGGAGTTAGCGGGGACGCAGTATTTT | CASSEELAGTQYF
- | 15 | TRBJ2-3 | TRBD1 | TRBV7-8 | TGTGCCAGCAGGCCCTCCGGACAGGAGACAGATACGCAGTATTTT | CASRPSGQETDTQYF